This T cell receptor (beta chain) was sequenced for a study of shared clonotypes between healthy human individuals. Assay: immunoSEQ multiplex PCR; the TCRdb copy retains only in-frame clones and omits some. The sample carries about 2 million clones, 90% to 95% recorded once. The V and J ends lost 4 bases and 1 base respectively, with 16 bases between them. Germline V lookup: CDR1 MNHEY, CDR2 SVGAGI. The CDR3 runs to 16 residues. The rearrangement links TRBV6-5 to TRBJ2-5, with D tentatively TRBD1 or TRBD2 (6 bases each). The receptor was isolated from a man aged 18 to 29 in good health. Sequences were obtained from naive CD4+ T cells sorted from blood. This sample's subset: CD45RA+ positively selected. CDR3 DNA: TGTGCCAGCAGTTCCCGGGGTTGGGGGGCCCAAGAGACCCAGTACTTC. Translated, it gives CASSSRGWGAQETQYF.